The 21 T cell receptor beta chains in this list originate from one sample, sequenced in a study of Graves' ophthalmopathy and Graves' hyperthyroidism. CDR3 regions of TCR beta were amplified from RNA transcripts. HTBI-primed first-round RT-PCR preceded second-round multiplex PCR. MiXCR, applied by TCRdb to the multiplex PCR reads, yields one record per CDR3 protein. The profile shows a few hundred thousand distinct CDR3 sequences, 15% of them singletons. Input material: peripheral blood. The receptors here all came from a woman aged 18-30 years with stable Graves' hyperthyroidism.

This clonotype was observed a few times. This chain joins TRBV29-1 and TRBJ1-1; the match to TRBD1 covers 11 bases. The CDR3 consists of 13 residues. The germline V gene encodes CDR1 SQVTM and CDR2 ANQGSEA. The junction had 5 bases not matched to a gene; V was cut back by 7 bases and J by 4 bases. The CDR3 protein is CSAPGTGGTEAFF. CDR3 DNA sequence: TGCAGCGCTCCCGGGACAGGGGGCACTGAAGCTTTCTTT. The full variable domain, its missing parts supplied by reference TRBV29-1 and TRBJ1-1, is SAVISQKPSRDICQRGTSLTIQCQVDSQVTMMFWYRQQPGQSLTLIATANQGSEATYESGFVIDKFPISRPNLTFSTLTVSNMSPEDSSIYLCSAPGTGGTEAFFGQGTRLTVV.

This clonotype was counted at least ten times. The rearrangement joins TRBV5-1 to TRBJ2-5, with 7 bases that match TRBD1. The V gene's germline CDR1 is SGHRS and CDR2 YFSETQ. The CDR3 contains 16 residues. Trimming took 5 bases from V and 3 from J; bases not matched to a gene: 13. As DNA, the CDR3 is TGCGCCAGCAGGTATTCCGGGACAGCCCAGGAAGAGACCCAGTACTTC. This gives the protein CASRYSGTAQEETQYF.

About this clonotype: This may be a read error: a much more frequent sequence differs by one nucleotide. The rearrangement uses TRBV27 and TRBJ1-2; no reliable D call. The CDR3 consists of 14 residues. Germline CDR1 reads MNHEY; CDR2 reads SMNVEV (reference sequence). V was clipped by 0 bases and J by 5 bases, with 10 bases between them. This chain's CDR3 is CASSLSAWRYGYTF. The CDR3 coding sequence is TGTGCCAGCAGTTTATCGGCCTGGAGGTATGGCTACACCTTC.

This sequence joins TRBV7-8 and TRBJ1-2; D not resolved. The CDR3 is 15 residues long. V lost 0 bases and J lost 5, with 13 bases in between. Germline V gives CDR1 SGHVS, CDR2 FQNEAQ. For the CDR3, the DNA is TGTGCCAGCAGCTTAGCGCTACGGGCGGAATATGGCTACACCTTC. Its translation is CASSLALRAEYGYTF. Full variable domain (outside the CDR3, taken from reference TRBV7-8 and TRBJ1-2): GAGVSQSPRYKVAKRGQDVALRCDPISGHVSLFWYQQALGQGPEFLTYFQNEAQLDKSGLPSDRFFAERPEGSVSTLKIQRTQQEDSAVYLCASSLALRAEYGYTFGSGTRLTVV.

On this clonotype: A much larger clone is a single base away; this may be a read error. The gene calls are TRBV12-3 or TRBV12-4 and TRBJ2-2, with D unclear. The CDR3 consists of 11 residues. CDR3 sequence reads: CAGSFTGELFF. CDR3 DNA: TGTGCCGGCAGTTTCACCGGGGAGCTGTTTTTT.

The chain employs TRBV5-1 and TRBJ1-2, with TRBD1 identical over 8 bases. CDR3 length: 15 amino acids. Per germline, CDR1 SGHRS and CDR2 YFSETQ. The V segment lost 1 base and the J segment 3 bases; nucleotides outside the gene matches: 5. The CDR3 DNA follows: TGCGCCAGCAGCTTGACCAGGGGGCAGGACTATGGCTACACCTTC. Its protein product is CASSLTRGQDYGYTF.

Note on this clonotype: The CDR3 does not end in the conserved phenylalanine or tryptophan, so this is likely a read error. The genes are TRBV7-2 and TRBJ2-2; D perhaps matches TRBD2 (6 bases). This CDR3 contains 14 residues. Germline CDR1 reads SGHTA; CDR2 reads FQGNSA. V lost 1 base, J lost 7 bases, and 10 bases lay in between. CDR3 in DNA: TGTGCCAGCAGCTTAGGGGGGGACGGCGGGGAGCTGTTTTTA. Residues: CASSLGGDGGELFL.

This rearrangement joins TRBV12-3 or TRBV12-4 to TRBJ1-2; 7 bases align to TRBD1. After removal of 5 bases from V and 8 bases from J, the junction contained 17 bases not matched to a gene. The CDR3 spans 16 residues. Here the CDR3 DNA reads TGTGCCAGCAGTCTCGACACCGGGACAGCCTTCTACGGCTACACCTTC. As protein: CASSLDTGTAFYGYTF.

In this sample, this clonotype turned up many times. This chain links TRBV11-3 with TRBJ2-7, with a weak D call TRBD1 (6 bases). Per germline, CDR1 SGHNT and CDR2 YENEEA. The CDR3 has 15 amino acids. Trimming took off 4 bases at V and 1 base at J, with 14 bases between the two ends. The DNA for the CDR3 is TGTGCCAGCAGCTCCGGGACACTAAAATCCTACGAGCAGTACTTC. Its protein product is CASSSGTLKSYEQYF.

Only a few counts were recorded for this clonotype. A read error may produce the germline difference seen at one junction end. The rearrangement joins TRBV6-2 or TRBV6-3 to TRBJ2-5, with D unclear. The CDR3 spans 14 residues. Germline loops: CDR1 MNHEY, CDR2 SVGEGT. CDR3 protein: CVSSFGPPQETQYF. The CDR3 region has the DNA TGTGTCAGCAGTTTTGGGCCCCCACAGGAGACCCAGTACTTC.

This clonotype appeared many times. CDR3 DNA sequence: TGTGCCAGCACCCCAATCCGGGCCCGGTACACTGAAGCTTTCTTT. Translation: CASTPIRARYTEAFF. This chain connects TRBV12-3 or TRBV12-4 to TRBJ1-1; D not certain. V was clipped by 7 bases and J by 3 bases, with 18 bases between them. This CDR3 spans 15 amino acids.

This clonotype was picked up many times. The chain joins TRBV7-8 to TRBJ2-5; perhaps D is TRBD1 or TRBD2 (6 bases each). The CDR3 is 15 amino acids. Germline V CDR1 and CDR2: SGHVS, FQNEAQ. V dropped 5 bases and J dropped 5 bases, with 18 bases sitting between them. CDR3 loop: CASSRPRGPGETQYF. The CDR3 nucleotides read TGTGCCAGCAGCAGACCCCGGGGGCCAGGGGAGACCCAGTACTTC.

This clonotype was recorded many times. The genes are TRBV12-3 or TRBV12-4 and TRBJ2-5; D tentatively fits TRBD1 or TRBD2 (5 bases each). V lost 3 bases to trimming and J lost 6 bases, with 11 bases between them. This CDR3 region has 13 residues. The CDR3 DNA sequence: TGTGCCAGCAGTTTGGGGGAAGGCAAGACCCAGTACTTC. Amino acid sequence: CASSLGEGKTQYF.

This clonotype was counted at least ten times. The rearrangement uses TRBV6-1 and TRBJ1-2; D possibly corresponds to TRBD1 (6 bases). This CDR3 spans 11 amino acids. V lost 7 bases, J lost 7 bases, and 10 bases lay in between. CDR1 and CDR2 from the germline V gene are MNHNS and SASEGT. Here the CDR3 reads CASTGGRGYTF. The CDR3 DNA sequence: TGTGCCAGCACGGGGGGCCGTGGCTACACCTTC.

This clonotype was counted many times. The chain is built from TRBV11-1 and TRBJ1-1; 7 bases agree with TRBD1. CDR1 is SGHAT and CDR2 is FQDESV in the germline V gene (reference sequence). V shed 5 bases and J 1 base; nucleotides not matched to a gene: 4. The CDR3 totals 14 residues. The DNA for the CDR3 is TGTGCCAGCAGCCGGGACAGCTGGAACACTGAAGCTTTCTTT. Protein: CASSRDSWNTEAFF.

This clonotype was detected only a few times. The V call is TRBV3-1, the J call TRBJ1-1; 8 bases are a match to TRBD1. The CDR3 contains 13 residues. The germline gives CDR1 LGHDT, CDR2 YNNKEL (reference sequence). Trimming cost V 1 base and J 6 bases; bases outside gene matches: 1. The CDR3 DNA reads TGTGCCAGCAGCCAAGCGACAGGGGCTGAAGCTTTCTTT. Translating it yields CASSQATGAEAFF.

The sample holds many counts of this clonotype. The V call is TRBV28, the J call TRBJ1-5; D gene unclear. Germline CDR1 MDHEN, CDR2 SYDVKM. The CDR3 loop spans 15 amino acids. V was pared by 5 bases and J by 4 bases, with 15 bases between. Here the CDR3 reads CASSPSEGGNQPQHF. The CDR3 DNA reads TGTGCCAGCAGTCCATCAGAGGGAGGAAATCAGCCCCAGCATTTT.

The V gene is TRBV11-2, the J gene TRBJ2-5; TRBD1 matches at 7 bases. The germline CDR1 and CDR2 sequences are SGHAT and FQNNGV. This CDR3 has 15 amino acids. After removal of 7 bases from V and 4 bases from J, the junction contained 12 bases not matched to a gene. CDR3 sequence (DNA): TGTGCCAGCAACCCTAGACAGGGCTCGGGAGAGACCCAGTACTTC. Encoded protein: CASNPRQGSGETQYF.

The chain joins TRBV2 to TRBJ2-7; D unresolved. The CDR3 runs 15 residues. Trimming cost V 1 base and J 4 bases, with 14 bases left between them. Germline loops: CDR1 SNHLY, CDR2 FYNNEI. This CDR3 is CASSEGVGVIYEQYF. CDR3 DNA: TGTGCCAGCAGTGAAGGAGTCGGAGTTATATACGAGCAGTACTTC.

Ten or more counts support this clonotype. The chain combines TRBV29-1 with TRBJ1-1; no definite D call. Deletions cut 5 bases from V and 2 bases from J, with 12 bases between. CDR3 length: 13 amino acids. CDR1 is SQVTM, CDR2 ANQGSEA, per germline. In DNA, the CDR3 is TGCAGCGTTCCCGTCGCTCAAAACACTGAAGCTTTCTTT. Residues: CSVPVAQNTEAFF.

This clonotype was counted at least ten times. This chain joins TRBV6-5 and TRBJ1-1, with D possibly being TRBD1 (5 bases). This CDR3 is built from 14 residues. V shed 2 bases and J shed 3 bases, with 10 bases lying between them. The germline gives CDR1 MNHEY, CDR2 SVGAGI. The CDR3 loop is CASSYPGGYTEAFF. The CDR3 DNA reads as TGTGCCAGCAGTTACCCGGGGGGATACACTGAAGCTTTCTTT.